The 22 T cell receptor beta chains presented below share a single source sample, sequenced in a study of T cells in localized non-small cell lung cancer. Repertoires were generated with immunoSEQ multiplex PCR, while TCRdb's copy carries only in-frame clones and drops some. The data contain 75,000 to 85,000 clones, more than 70% of them singletons. Sequences were derived from peripheral blood, sampled before any cancer treatment. The origin of the receptors is a female donor of 60 years or more with stage I lung adenocarcinoma.

The chain carries TRBV4-1 and TRBJ1-3, with 7 bases aligning to TRBD1. V was clipped by 6 bases and J by 3 bases; unmatched bases: 17. The CDR3 is 18 residues long. The germline gives CDR1 MGHRA, CDR2 YSYEKL. The CDR3 is CASRVLLRKGALGNTIYF. The DNA for the CDR3 is TGCGCCAGCAGGGTCCTCCTGAGGAAGGGGGCGCTTGGAAACACCATATATTTT.

The J gene is TRBJ1-1, the V gene TRBV4-3; D not resolved. Trimming took off 0 bases at V and 3 bases at J, with 17 bases between the two ends. Germline CDR1 LGHNA, CDR2 YSLEER. The CDR3 runs to 17 residues. The CDR3 nucleotides are TGCGCCAGCAGCCAAGATTGGGGAGCACGGGTAGACACTGAAGCTTTCTTT. It translates to CASSQDWGARVDTEAFF.

The chain recombines TRBV7-3 with TRBJ2-2, with TRBD1 matching over 7 bases. The CDR3 totals 15 residues. Germline V gene data show CDR1 as SGHTA and CDR2 as FQGTGA. Unmatched junction bases numbered 5, after V lost 5 bases and J lost 2 bases. The CDR3, as DNA: TGTGCCAGCAGCGGGGACAGCTTCAACACCGGGGAGCTGTTTTTT. Translating it yields CASSGDSFNTGELFF.

V and J are TRBV7-2 and TRBJ2-7; D is undetermined. Trimming took off 5 bases at V and 0 bases at J, with 5 bases between the two ends. CDR1 is SGHTA and CDR2 is FQGNSA in the germline V gene. This CDR3 spans 12 amino acids. CDR3 coding DNA: TGTGCCAGCAGCCCCGTCTCCTACGAGCAGTACTTC. Translating it yields CASSPVSYEQYF.

This chain joins TRBV2 and TRBJ1-3; perhaps TRBD1 as D (6 bases). V shed 1 base and J shed 3 bases, with 7 bases lying between them. Per the germline V gene, CDR1 is SNHLY and CDR2 is FYNNEI. This CDR3 comprises 14 residues. This chain's CDR3 is CASSEGRGGNTIYF. In DNA form, the CDR3 reads TGTGCCAGCAGTGAAGGCAGGGGTGGAAACACCATATATTTT.

The rearrangement uses TRBV2 and TRBJ1-6, with D perhaps TRBD1 (5 bases). Germline CDR1 reads SNHLY; CDR2 reads FYNNEI. The CDR3 contains 14 residues. V shed 3 bases and J shed 10 bases, with 13 bases lying between them. The DNA for the CDR3 is TGTGCCAGCAGTGACTTTGGGACGCAGTCACCCCTCCACTTT. Translation gives CASSDFGTQSPLHF.

This clone was found a few times. This rearrangement joins TRBV28 to TRBJ2-7; 10 nucleotides agree with TRBD2. The CDR3 is made up of 15 amino acids. Germline CDR1 MDHEN, CDR2 SYDVKM. The V gene end was trimmed by 5 bases and the J gene end by 5 bases; junction bases not matched to a gene: 9. The CDR3 region has the DNA TGTGCCAGCAGTCCCGCGCCGGGACTAGCGAACGAGCAGTACTTC. This translates into CASSPAPGLANEQYF. Based on the CDR3 plus reference TRBV28 and TRBJ2-7, the full variable domain is DVKVTQSSRYLVKRTGEKVFLECVQDMDHENMFWYRQDPGLGLRLIYFSYDVKMKEKGDIPEGYSVSREKKERFSLILESASTNQTSMYLCASSPAPGLANEQYFGPGTRLTVT.

The chain recombines TRBV27 with TRBJ1-5; D gene unclear. The V end lost 6 bases, the J end lost 4 bases, and 7 bases lay between the germline ends. The CDR3 consists of 12 residues. Germline CDR1 reads MNHEY; CDR2 reads SMNVEV (reference sequence). CDR3 sequence reads: CASRNRNQPQHF. CDR3 nucleotide sequence: TGTGCCAGCAGAAATCGGAATCAGCCCCAGCATTTT.

The V and J genes are TRBV19 and TRBJ1-5, with D maybe TRBD1 (5 bases). CDR3 length equals 13 residues. Trimming cost V 5 bases and J 4 bases, with 9 bases left between them. Germline V gene data show CDR1 as LNHDA and CDR2 as SQIVND (reference sequence). For the CDR3, the DNA is TGTGCCAGTAGTCGGGGCTGGAATCAGCCCCAGCATTTT. Amino acids: CASSRGWNQPQHF.

The gene calls are TRBV6-1 and TRBJ2-4; D unclear. The CDR3 is 16 residues long. Trimming shortened V by 3 bases and J by 6 bases, and 18 bases separated the two germline ends. Germline values: CDR1 MNHNS, CDR2 SASEGT. CDR3 loop: CASSDPAMRMINIQYF. For the CDR3, the DNA is TGTGCCAGCAGTGATCCTGCGATGAGGATGATAAACATTCAGTACTTC.

The rearrangement links TRBV11-3 to TRBJ2-2; 7 positions agree with TRBD1. Germline trimming cut 5 bases from V and 5 bases from J; bases unmatched to any gene: 8. The CDR3 extends over 15 amino acids. Germline-derived CDR1 and CDR2 are SGHNT and YENEEA. In DNA form, the CDR3 reads TGTGCCAGCAGCACCCACAGGGGTGTGACCGGGGAGCTGTTTTTT. Translated, it gives CASSTHRGVTGELFF.

A single count supports this clone. This chain uses TRBV7-9 with TRBJ2-3, with D hard to call. This CDR3 is built from 12 residues. The germline gives CDR1 SEHNR, CDR2 FQNEAQ (reference sequence). V lost 2 bases to trimming and J lost 4 bases, with 4 bases between them. The CDR3 here is CASSLNPDTQYF. Written as DNA, the CDR3 is TGTGCCAGCAGCTTAAACCCAGATACGCAGTATTTT.

J is TRBJ2-1 and V is TRBV18, with 8 bases fitting TRBD2. CDR1 is KGHSH, CDR2 LQKENI, per germline. The ends lost 3 bases at V and 7 bases at J; junction bases unmatched: 14. This CDR3 has 17 residues. This CDR3 reads CASSPGSSGGLINEQFF. The CDR3 bases are TGTGCCAGCTCACCCGGTTCCAGCGGGGGCCTGATTAATGAGCAGTTCTTC.

Details on this clone: The same CDR3 also results from other DNA sequences found in this sample. This chain connects TRBV10-3 to TRBJ2-1; D not certain. CDR3 length equals 11 residues. Trimming removed 6 bases from V and 3 bases from J, with 3 bases in between. Germline V lookup: CDR1 ENHRY, CDR2 SYGVKD. CDR3 sequence reads: CAISDYNEQFF. CDR3 bases: TGTGCCATCAGCGACTACAATGAGCAGTTCTTC.

This rearrangement joins TRBV21-1 to TRBJ1-1; the table's D call of TRBD1 was not tested on the DNA. TRBV21-1 is tagged as a pseudogene. The CDR3 extends over 14 amino acids. The CDR3 spells CASRIHTIRTEAFF. CDR3 coding DNA: TGTGCCAGCAGGATCCACACAATTCGCACTGAAGCTTTCTTT.

The chain joins TRBV7-2 to TRBJ2-5; a possible D gene is TRBD2 (6 bases). The germline V gene has CDR1 SGHTA and CDR2 FQGNSA. V lost 5 bases and J 2 bases, leaving 12 bases between the germline ends. The CDR3 has 14 amino acids. CDR3 region: CASSPGTFQETQYF. In DNA, the CDR3 is TGTGCCAGCAGCCCAGGGACTTTTCAAGAGACCCAGTACTTC.

V gene TRBV5-5 combines with J gene TRBJ1-2; D possibly corresponds to TRBD1 (5 bases). The ends were cut back, 1 base at V and 8 bases at J, with 12 bases in the middle. Germline CDR1 reads SGHKS; CDR2 reads YYEKEE (reference sequence). The CDR3 length is 13 residues. This CDR3 is CASSLRFAGGYTF. The CDR3 nucleotides are TGTGCCAGCAGCTTGAGGTTCGCAGGGGGCTACACCTTC.

The chain carries TRBV30 and TRBJ1-6; 12 bases agree with TRBD1. Looked up from germline, CDR1 is GTSNPN and CDR2 is SVGIG (reference sequence). CDR3 length: 15 residues. Unmatched junction bases numbered 8, after V lost 4 bases and J lost 10 bases. Here the CDR3 reads CAWTGTGGGRSPLHF. In nucleotides, the CDR3 is TGTGCCTGGACCGGGACAGGGGGCGGGCGGTCACCCCTCCACTTT. Using reference TRBV30 and TRBJ1-6 for the parts outside the CDR3, the full variable domain is SQTIHQWPATLVQPVGSPLSLECTVEGTSNPNLYWYRQAAGRGLQLLFYSVGIGQISSEVPQNLSASRPQDRQFILSSKKLLLSDSGFYLCAWTGTGGGRSPLHFGNGTRLTVT.

V and J are TRBV30 and TRBJ1-3; 8 bases match TRBD1. V dropped 3 bases and J dropped 5; count of bases not matched to a gene: 6. CDR1 and CDR2 (germline): GTSNPN, SVGIG (reference sequence). The CDR3 has 14 residues. The CDR3, as DNA: TGTGCCTGGAGAGGACAGGGTCTTAGAAACACCATATATTTT. Its protein is CAWRGQGLRNTIYF.

This chain links TRBV9 with TRBJ2-2; D is unclear. With 2 bases removed from V and 1 base from J, the gap between germline ends came to 0 bases. Germline assignment: CDR1 SGDLS and CDR2 YYNGEE. The length of the CDR3 is 12 residues. The CDR3 nucleotides read TGTGCCAGCAGCGTGAACACCGGGGAGCTGTTTTTT. Protein sequence: CASSVNTGELFF.

This clone is a singleton in its sample. The V call is TRBV7-3, the J call TRBJ2-7, with D hard to call. Germline lookup yields CDR1 SGHTA and CDR2 FQGTGA. CDR3 length: 13 amino acids. Trimming cost V 4 bases and J 6 bases, with 13 bases left between them. This chain's CDR3 is CASSSLPATEQYF. In DNA, the CDR3 is TGTGCCAGCAGCTCCCTGCCCGCTACCGAGCAGTACTTC.

The CDR3 nucleotides read TGCGCCAGCAGCTTGGAGAGCGGCTACAATGAGCAGTTCTTC. It translates to CASSLESGYNEQFF. The rearrangement links TRBV5-1 to TRBJ2-1; D perhaps matches TRBD2 (5 bases). Deletions cut 0 bases from V and 3 bases from J, with 7 bases between. Germline assignment: CDR1 SGHRS and CDR2 YFSETQ. This CDR3 has 14 residues.